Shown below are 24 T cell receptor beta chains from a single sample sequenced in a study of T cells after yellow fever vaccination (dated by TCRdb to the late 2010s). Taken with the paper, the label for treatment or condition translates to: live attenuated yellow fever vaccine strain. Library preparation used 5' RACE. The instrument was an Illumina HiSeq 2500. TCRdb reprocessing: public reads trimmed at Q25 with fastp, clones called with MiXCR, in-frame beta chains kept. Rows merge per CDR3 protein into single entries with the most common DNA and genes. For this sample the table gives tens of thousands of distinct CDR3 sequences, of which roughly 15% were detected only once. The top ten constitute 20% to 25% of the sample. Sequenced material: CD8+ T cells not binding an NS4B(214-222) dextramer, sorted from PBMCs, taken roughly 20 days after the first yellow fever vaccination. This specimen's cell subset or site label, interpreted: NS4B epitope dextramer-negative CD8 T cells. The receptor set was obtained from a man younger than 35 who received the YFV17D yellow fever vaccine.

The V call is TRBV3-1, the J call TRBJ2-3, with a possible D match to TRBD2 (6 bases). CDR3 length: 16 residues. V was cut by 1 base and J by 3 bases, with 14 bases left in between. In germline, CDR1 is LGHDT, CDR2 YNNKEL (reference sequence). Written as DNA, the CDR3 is TGTGCCAGCAGCCAAGGAGGAGGGGATGGAACAGATACGCAGTATTTT. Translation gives CASSQGGGDGTDTQYF.

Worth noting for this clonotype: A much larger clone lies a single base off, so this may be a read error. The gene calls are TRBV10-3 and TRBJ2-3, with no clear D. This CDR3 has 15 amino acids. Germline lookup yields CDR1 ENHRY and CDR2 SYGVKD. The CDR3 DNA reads TGTACCATCAGTGATTTGGAAGCTAGCACAGATACGCAGTATTTT. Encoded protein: CTISDLEASTDTQYF.

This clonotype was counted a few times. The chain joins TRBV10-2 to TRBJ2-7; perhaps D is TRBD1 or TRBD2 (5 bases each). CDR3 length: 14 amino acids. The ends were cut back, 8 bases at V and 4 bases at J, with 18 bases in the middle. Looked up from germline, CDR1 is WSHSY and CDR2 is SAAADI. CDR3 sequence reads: CASSGFGDGYEQYV. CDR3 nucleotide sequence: TGCGCCAGCTCCGGTTTCGGGGACGGTTACGAGCAGTACGTC.

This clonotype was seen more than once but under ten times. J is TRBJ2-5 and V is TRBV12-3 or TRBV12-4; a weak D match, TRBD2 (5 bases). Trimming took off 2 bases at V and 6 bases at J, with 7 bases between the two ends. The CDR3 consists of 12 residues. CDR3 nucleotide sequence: TGTGCCAGCAGTTTACGAGGGAAGACCCAGTACTTC. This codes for CASSLRGKTQYF.

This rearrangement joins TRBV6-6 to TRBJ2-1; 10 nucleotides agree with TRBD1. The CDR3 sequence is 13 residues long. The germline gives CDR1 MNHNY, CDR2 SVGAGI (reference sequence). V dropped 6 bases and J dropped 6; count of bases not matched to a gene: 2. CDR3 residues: CASRGQGVNEQFF. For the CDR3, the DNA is TGTGCCAGCAGAGGACAGGGGGTCAATGAGCAGTTCTTC.

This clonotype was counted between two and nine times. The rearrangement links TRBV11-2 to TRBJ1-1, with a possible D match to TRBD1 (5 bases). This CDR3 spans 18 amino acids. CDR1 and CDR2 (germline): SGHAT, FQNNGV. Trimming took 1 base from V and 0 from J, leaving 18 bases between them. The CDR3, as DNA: TGTGCCAGCAGCTTAGGTGGGGCACCTAACCGCTTGAACACTGAAGCTTTCTTT. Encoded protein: CASSLGGAPNRLNTEAFF.

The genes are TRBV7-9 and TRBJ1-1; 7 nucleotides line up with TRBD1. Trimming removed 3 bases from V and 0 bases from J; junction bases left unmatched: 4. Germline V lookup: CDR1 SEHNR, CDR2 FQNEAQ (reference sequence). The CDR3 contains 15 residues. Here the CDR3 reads CASSFWDSMNTEAFF. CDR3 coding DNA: TGTGCCAGCAGCTTCTGGGACAGTATGAACACTGAAGCTTTCTTT.

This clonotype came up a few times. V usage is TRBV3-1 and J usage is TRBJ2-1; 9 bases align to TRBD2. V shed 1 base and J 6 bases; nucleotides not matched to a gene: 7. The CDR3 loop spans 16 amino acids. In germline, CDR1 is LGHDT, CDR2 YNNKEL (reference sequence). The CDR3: CASSQGLAGTLNEQFF. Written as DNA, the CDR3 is TGTGCCAGCAGCCAAGGCCTAGCGGGGACCCTCAATGAGCAGTTCTTC.

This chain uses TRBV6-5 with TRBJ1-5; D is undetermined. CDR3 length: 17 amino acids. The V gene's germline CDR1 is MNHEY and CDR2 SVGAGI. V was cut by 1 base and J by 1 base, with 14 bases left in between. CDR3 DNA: TGTGCCAGCAGTTACTGGGTAAACAGATTCAGCAATCAGCCCCAGCATTTT. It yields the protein CASSYWVNRFSNQPQHF.

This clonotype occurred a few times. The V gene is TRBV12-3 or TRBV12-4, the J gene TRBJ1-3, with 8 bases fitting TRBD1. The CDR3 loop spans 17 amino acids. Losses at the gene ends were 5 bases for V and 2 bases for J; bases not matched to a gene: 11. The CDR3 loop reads CASSTGQGPYAGNTIYF. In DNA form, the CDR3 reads TGTGCCAGCAGTACCGGACAGGGCCCGTACGCTGGAAACACCATATATTTT.

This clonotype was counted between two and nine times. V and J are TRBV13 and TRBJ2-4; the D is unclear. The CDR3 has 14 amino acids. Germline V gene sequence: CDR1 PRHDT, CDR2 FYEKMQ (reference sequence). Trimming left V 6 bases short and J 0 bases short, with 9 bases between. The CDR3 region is CASSKQLAKNIQYF. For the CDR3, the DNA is TGTGCCAGCAGTAAACAGCTAGCCAAAAACATTCAGTACTTC.

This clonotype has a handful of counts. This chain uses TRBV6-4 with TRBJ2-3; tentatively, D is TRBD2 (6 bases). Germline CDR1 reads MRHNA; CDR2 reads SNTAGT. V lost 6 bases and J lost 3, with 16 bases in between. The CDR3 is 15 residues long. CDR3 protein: CASSHGIGGTDTQYF. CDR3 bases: TGTGCCAGCAGCCACGGGATTGGAGGGACAGATACGCAGTATTTT.

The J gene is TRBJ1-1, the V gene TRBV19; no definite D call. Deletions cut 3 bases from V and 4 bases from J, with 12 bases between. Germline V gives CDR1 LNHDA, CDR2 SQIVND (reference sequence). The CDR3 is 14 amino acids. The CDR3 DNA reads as TGTGCCAGTAGTATTGCCTCCACGAGCACTGAAGCTTTCTTT. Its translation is CASSIASTSTEAFF.

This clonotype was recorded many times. The CDR3 protein is CSVEEGTGPYEQYF. The CDR3 DNA is TGCAGCGTTGAAGAGGGGACAGGGCCTTACGAGCAGTACTTC. The chain links TRBV29-1 to TRBJ2-7, with 9 bases identical to TRBD1. The CDR3 runs 14 residues. CDR1 and CDR2 from the germline V gene are SQVTM and ANQGSEA. After removal of 0 bases from V and 4 bases from J, the junction contained 4 bases not matched to a gene.

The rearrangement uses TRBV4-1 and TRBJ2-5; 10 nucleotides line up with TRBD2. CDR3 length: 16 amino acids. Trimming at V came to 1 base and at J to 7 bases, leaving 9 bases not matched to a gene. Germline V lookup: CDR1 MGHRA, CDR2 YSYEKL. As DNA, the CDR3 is TGCGCCAGCAGCCAAGTCCCTAGCGGGGGTCAGGGGACCCAGTACTTC. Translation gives CASSQVPSGGQGTQYF.

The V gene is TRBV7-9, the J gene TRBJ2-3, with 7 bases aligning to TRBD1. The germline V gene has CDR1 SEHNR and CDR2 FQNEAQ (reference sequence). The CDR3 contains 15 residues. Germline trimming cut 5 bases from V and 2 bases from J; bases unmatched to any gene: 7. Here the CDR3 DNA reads TGTGCCAGCAGCCTTAGACAGGGAACCACAGATACGCAGTATTTT. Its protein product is CASSLRQGTTDTQYF.

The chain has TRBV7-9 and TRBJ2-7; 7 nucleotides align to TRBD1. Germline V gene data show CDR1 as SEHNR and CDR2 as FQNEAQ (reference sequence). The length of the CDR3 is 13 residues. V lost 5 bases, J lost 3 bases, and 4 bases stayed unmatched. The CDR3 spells CASSGNRGYEQYV. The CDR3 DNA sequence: TGTGCCAGCAGCGGAAACAGGGGCTACGAGCAGTACGTC.

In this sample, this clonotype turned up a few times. CDR3 DNA sequence: TGTGCCAGCAGTCCCCGACAAGCCCCGCTCGAGCAGTACGTC. It codes for CASSPRQAPLEQYV. The chain uses TRBV28 and TRBJ2-7; D not resolved. The germline V and J ends were trimmed by 5 bases and 6 bases, with 17 bases remaining between them. Germline V gene sequence: CDR1 MDHEN, CDR2 SYDVKM. CDR3 length: 14 amino acids.

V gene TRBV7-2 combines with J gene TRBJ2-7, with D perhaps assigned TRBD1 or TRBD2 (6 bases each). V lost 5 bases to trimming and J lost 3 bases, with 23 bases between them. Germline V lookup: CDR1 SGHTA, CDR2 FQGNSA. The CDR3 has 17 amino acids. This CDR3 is CASSTSNLEGGYYEQYF. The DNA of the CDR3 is TGTGCCAGCAGCACCAGTAACTTAGAGGGGGGATACTACGAGCAGTACTTC.

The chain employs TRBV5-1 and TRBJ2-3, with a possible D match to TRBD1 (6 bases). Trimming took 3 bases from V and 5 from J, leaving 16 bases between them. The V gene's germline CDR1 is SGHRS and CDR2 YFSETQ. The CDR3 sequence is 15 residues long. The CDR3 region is CASSWMDSSLDTQYF. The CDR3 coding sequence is TGCGCCAGCAGCTGGATGGACAGTAGCTTAGATACGCAGTATTTT.

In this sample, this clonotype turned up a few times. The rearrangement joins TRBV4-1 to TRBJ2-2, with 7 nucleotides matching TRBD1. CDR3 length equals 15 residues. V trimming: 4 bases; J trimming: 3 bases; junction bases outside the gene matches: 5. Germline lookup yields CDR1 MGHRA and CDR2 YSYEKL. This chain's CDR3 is CASSPFQGDTGELFF. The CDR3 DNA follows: TGCGCCAGCAGCCCTTTTCAGGGGGACACCGGGGAGCTGTTTTTT.

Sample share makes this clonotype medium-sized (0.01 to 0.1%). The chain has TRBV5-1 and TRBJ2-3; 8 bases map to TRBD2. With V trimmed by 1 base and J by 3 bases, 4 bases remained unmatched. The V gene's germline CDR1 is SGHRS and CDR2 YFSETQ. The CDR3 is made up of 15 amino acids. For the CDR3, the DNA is TGCGCCAGCAGCTTGTCCGGGGGGGGGACAGATACGCAGTATTTT. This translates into CASSLSGGGTDTQYF.

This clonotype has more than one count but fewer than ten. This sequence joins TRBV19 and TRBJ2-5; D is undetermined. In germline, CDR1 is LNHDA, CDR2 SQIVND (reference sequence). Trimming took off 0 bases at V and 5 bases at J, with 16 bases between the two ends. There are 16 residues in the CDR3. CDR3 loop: CASSIEGDTLLETQYF. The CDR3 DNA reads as TGTGCCAGTAGTATAGAAGGAGACACGTTACTGGAGACCCAGTACTTC.

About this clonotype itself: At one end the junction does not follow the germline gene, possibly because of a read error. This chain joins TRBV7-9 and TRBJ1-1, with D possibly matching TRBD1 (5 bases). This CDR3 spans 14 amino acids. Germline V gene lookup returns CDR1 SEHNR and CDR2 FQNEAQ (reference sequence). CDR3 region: CASNLGEGLGEAFF. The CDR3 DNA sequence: TGTGCCAGCAACTTAGGGGAAGGCCTGGGTGAAGCTTTCTTT.